The T cell receptor (beta chain) under discussion was sequenced for a study of PD-L1 blockade in urothelial cancer. The overall study: About 90% of the 29 patients were males with bladder-origin urothelial cancer. Blood was analyzed 3 weeks (second dose) and 6 weeks after treatment start. The median number of T cells present in blood samples was approximately 140,000.

Time point specified: peripheral blood 6 weeks after treatment start. Patients suffered from locally advanced or metastatic urothelial carcinoma. After removal of 6 bases from V and 0 bases from J, the junction contained 11 bases not matched to a gene. The length of the CDR3 is 18 residues. Per germline, CDR1 KGHSH and CDR2 LQKENI. Libraries were prepared by immunoSEQ multiplex PCR; TCRdb keeps only in-frame clonotypes and omits some of them. The sample lists roughly 100,000 clones, around four fifths occurring once. The sequence derives from a man in his 70s with urothelial cancer. The gene calls are TRBV18 and TRBJ2-1; 10 bases line up with TRBD1. This sample comprised PBMCs, obtained around atezolizumab (anti-PD-L1) treatment. The CDR3: CASSRETGGSGSYNEQFF. CDR3 bases: TGTGCCAGCTCCCGGGAGACAGGGGGCTCGGGCTCCTACAATGAGCAGTTCTTC.